Below are 30 T cell receptor beta chains sequenced from a single sample in a study of T cell changes during pregnancy in multiple sclerosis. The repertoire was sequenced with immunoSEQ multiplex PCR; TCRdb's copy has only in-frame clones and lacks some. This table has approximately 18,000 clones, 85% to 90% appearing once. This specimen was CD8+ T cells from peripheral blood mononuclear cells, taken in the third trimester of pregnancy. Every receptor here comes from a female donor in good health, enrolled as a control in a pregnancy study.

The sample holds a few counts of this clone. The chain carries TRBV5-8 and TRBJ2-3; the match to TRBD2 covers 7 bases. J gave up 2 bases and V 5 bases, and 8 bases lay outside the gene matches. CDR1 and CDR2 (germline): SGHTS, YDEGEE. The CDR3 length is 15 residues. The CDR3 nucleotides read TGTGCCAGCAGGGCAGAGCGGGGCCACACAGATACGCAGTATTTT. Translating gives CASRAERGHTDTQYF.

The chain links TRBV30 to TRBJ2-7; 10 nucleotides line up with TRBD2. Trimming at V came to 8 bases and at J to 6 bases, leaving 13 bases not matched to a gene. The CDR3 is 14 residues long. The germline V gene has CDR1 GTSNPN and CDR2 SVGIG (reference sequence). The CDR3 DNA reads as TGTGCCCAACGAGGACTAGCGGATGGCCCCGAGCAGTACTTC. It is translated as CAQRGLADGPEQYF. Supplemented by reference TRBV30 and TRBJ2-7, the full variable domain reads SQTIHQWPATLVQPVGSPLSLECTVEGTSNPNLYWYRQAAGRGLQLLFYSVGIGQISSEVPQNLSASRPQDRQFILSSKKLLLSDSGFYLCAQRGLADGPEQYFGPGTRLTVT.

J is TRBJ2-1 and V is TRBV6-5; D perhaps matches TRBD1 (8 bases). V was shortened by 0 bases and J by 7 bases, with 16 bases between the two germline ends. The CDR3 is 16 residues long. CDR1 is MNHEY, CDR2 SVGAGI, per germline. CDR3 sequence: CASSYSRTGRGNEQFF. CDR3 in DNA: TGTGCCAGCAGTTACTCGAGGACAGGGAGGGGGAATGAGCAGTTCTTC.

The CDR3: CASSSQNTEAFF. The CDR3 DNA sequence: TGTGCCAGCTCTTCACAGAACACTGAAGCTTTCTTT. The genes are TRBV13 and TRBJ1-1, with no clear D. Germline V gene lookup returns CDR1 PRHDT and CDR2 FYEKMQ (reference sequence). CDR3 size: 12 residues. The V end was cut by 8 bases, the J end by 1 base, with 8 bases between.

This chain links TRBV4-1 with TRBJ2-1, with no clear D. Deletions cut 2 bases from V and 9 bases from J, with 11 bases between. Germline V gene sequence: CDR1 MGHRA, CDR2 YSYEKL. CDR3 length: 13 residues. CDR3 in amino acids: CASSQHSSREQFF. CDR3 coding DNA: TGCGCCAGCAGCCAACATTCGAGCCGTGAGCAGTTCTTC.

V is TRBV4-3 and J is TRBJ2-3; 7 positions match TRBD1. Trimming cost V 1 base and J 2 bases; bases outside gene matches: 12. CDR3 size: 18 residues. The germline V gene encodes CDR1 LGHNA and CDR2 YSLEER. CDR3 sequence (DNA): TGCGCCAGCAGCCAAGGACTGACAGGGATTCAGCCCACAGATACGCAGTATTTT. Protein product: CASSQGLTGIQPTDTQYF.

The V and J genes are TRBV28 and TRBJ2-7; 9 bases are a match to TRBD1. The length of the CDR3 is 14 residues. V shed 8 bases, J shed 2 bases, and the junction held 7 bases outside the gene matches. Germline V gene sequence: CDR1 MDHEN, CDR2 SYDVKM. The CDR3 is CASLARDRAYEQYF. In DNA form, the CDR3 reads TGTGCCAGCCTGGCCCGGGACAGGGCCTACGAGCAGTACTTC.

The chain links TRBV7-9 to TRBJ2-7; 7 bases align to TRBD1. Germline CDR1 is SEHNR and CDR2 is FQNEAQ (reference sequence). The V and J ends lost 4 bases and 4 bases, in that order; junction bases with no gene match: 16. This CDR3 is built from 17 residues. The CDR3 reads CASSSSRTGEVLYEQYF. CDR3 bases: TGTGCCAGCAGCTCCTCTCGGACAGGCGAAGTTTTATACGAGCAGTACTTC.

The chain combines TRBV4-2 with TRBJ2-2; TRBD2 agrees at 7 bases. The junction had 7 bases not matched to a gene; V was cut back by 0 bases and J by 3 bases. Germline CDR1 LGHNA, CDR2 YNFKEQ. This CDR3 is 17 amino acids long. The DNA for the CDR3 is TGTGCCAGCAGCCAAGATCTCAGCGGGGTGGACACCGGGGAGCTGTTTTTT. This gives the protein CASSQDLSGVDTGELFF.

The rearrangement uses TRBV28 and TRBJ1-6, with a weak D call TRBD1 (6 bases). Germline CDR1 MDHEN, CDR2 SYDVKM. The ends were cut back, 5 bases at V and 10 bases at J, with 30 bases in the middle. The CDR3 consists of 19 residues. Here the CDR3 reads CASSLHSNPTGRRVSPLHF. The CDR3 nucleotides read TGTGCCAGCAGTCTACACAGCAACCCCACAGGGCGAAGAGTCTCACCCCTCCACTTT.

The chain combines TRBV27 with TRBJ2-2; 7 bases line up with TRBD1. This CDR3 comprises 14 residues. From germline, CDR1 is MNHEY and CDR2 SMNVEV (reference sequence). V gave up 5 bases and J gave up 4 bases; unmatched junction bases: 4. The CDR3 coding sequence is TGTGCCAGCAGTCTATACAGGGGCACCGGGGAGCTGTTTTTT. The encoded protein is CASSLYRGTGELFF.

This clone was seen once. This chain connects TRBV6-4 to TRBJ2-2; a possible D gene is TRBD1 (6 bases). Trimming shortened V by 2 bases and J by 2 bases, and 6 bases separated the two germline ends. Germline V gene data show CDR1 as MRHNA and CDR2 as SNTAGT. This CDR3 contains 14 residues. DNA of the CDR3: TGTGCCAGCAGTGACGGGACAAACACCGGGGAGCTGTTTTTT. Translating gives CASSDGTNTGELFF.

The chain couples TRBV28 to TRBJ2-1; 8 bases map to TRBD2. This CDR3 is built from 16 residues. Germline V gene data show CDR1 as MDHEN and CDR2 as SYDVKM. Losses at the gene ends were 1 base for V and 6 bases for J; bases not matched to a gene: 8. CDR3 protein: CASSLFWRGAPNEQFF. CDR3 nucleotide sequence: TGTGCCAGCAGTTTATTCTGGCGGGGGGCACCCAATGAGCAGTTCTTC.

This rearrangement joins TRBV7-2 to TRBJ2-7; 9 bases map to TRBD1. Germline CDR1 and CDR2: SGHTA and FQGNSA. The V gene end was trimmed by 1 base and the J gene end by 3 bases; junction bases not matched to a gene: 4. This CDR3 comprises 15 residues. CDR3 nucleotide sequence: TGTGCCAGCAGCTTAGGTGGGGACAGGGACTACGAGCAGTACTTC. Amino acids: CASSLGGDRDYEQYF.

The chain is built from TRBV28 and TRBJ2-7, with 7 bases that match TRBD1. The CDR3 length is 13 residues. Germline assignment: CDR1 MDHEN and CDR2 SYDVKM. The junction had 3 bases not matched to a gene; V was cut back by 5 bases and J by 2 bases. CDR3 in amino acids: CASSPDRTYEQYF. The DNA of the CDR3 is TGTGCCAGCAGTCCGGACAGGACCTACGAGCAGTACTTC. Drawing the rest from reference TRBV28 and TRBJ2-7, the complete variable domain is DVKVTQSSRYLVKRTGEKVFLECVQDMDHENMFWYRQDPGLGLRLIYFSYDVKMKEKGDIPEGYSVSREKKERFSLILESASTNQTSMYLCASSPDRTYEQYFGPGTRLTVT.

The chain employs TRBV5-6 and TRBJ2-2; no reliable D call. This CDR3 is built from 12 residues. Per germline, CDR1 SGHDT and CDR2 YYEEEE. V was cut by 3 bases and J by 6 bases, with 6 bases left in between. CDR3 region: CASSSQAGELFF. DNA for the CDR3: TGTGCCAGCAGCTCACAAGCCGGGGAGCTGTTTTTT.

The J gene is TRBJ1-1, the V gene TRBV28; 7 nucleotides match TRBD1. From germline, CDR1 is MDHEN and CDR2 SYDVKM. Trimming took 6 bases from V and 2 from J; bases not matched to a gene: 12. The CDR3 consists of 16 residues. For the CDR3, the DNA is TGTGCCAGCAGGGGTCCCACCGGGACAGCTAACACTGAAGCTTTCTTT. As protein: CASRGPTGTANTEAFF.

The chain uses TRBV2 and TRBJ2-5; 9 nucleotides match TRBD2. The junction had 3 bases not matched to a gene; V was cut back by 2 bases and J by 2 bases. Germline-derived CDR1 and CDR2 are SNHLY and FYNNEI. The CDR3 is 15 residues long. CDR3 DNA: TGTGCCAGCAGTGAATTGCTAGCGGGACAAGAGACCCAGTACTTC. It encodes CASSELLAGQETQYF.

The gene calls are TRBV13 and TRBJ2-5; weak D call: TRBD1 (5 bases). V gave up 1 base and J gave up 1 base, with 7 bases separating them. The germline gives CDR1 PRHDT, CDR2 FYEKMQ (reference sequence). CDR3 length: 14 amino acids. This chain's CDR3 is CASSLAGAQETQYF. Here the CDR3 DNA reads TGTGCCAGCAGCTTAGCTGGGGCCCAAGAGACCCAGTACTTC. The full variable domain, completed using reference TRBV13 and TRBJ2-5, is AAGVIQSPRHLIKEKRETATLKCYPIPRHDTVYWYQQGPGQDPQFLISFYEKMQSDKGSIPDRFSAQQFSDYHSELNMSSLELGDSALYFCASSLAGAQETQYFGPGTRLLVL.

This clone was counted once. A much larger clone sits a single nucleotide away, making a read error possible. Other DNA sequences within the sample encode an identical CDR3. The chain links TRBV6-4 to TRBJ2-3; 10 bases match TRBD2. The V and J ends lost 0 bases and 3 bases, in that order; junction bases with no gene match: 0. The CDR3 is 15 residues long. Germline CDR1 is MRHNA and CDR2 is SNTAGT. In DNA, the CDR3 is TGTGCCAGCAGTGACTCTAGCGGGGGGACAGATACGCAGTATTTT. Translated: CASSDSSGGTDTQYF.

The chain links TRBV27 to TRBJ2-7, with no clear D. There are 14 residues in the CDR3. Germline lookup yields CDR1 MNHEY and CDR2 SMNVEV (reference sequence). The germline V and J ends were trimmed by 6 bases and 0 bases, with 12 bases remaining between them. The CDR3 is CASSQQLSSYEQYF. The CDR3 DNA reads as TGTGCCAGCAGCCAACAGTTAAGCTCCTACGAGCAGTACTTC.

The chain joins TRBV19 to TRBJ1-1, with D uncertain. CDR1 and CDR2 (germline): LNHDA, SQIVND (reference sequence). This CDR3 comprises 14 residues. Between the trimmed V and J ends, which lost 3 bases and 0 bases, there was a span of 8 bases. For the CDR3, the DNA is TGTGCCAGTAGTATGACTGTAATGAACACTGAAGCTTTCTTT. This codes for CASSMTVMNTEAFF.

This rearrangement joins TRBV4-1 to TRBJ1-2; TRBD1 matches 7 bases. The CDR3 spans 14 residues. CDR1 MGHRA and CDR2 YSYEKL come from the germline V gene. V was clipped by 3 bases and J by 0 bases; unmatched bases: 1. DNA of the CDR3: TGCGCCAGCAGCCATACAGGGGCTAACTATGGCTACACCTTC. The encoded protein is CASSHTGANYGYTF.

The V gene is TRBV5-1, the J gene TRBJ2-1; 7 bases match TRBD1. J was trimmed by 8 bases and V by 4 bases; bases with no gene match: 9. Germline V gene data show CDR1 as SGHRS and CDR2 as YFSETQ. The CDR3 covers 14 residues. The CDR3: CASSGRDSFYEQFF. CDR3 DNA: TGCGCCAGCAGCGGTAGGGACAGTTTCTATGAGCAGTTCTTC.

V usage is TRBV4-1 and J usage is TRBJ1-1, with 8 positions matching TRBD1. The germline CDR1 and CDR2 sequences are MGHRA and YSYEKL. After removal of 5 bases from V and 2 bases from J, the junction contained 19 bases not matched to a gene. The CDR3 extends over 19 amino acids. Written as DNA, the CDR3 is TGCGCCAGCAGCTTCACCTCAGACAGGGGCCGGCAGAGAAACACTGAAGCTTTCTTT. Its translation is CASSFTSDRGRQRNTEAFF.

The J gene is TRBJ2-2, the V gene TRBV15; D unresolved. The CDR3 sequence is 14 residues long. Trimming stripped 1 base from V and 3 bases from J, with 6 bases between. Germline V gene lookup returns CDR1 LNHNV and CDR2 YYDKDF (reference sequence). CDR3 loop: CATSRVQDTGELFF. As DNA, the CDR3 is TGTGCCACCAGCAGAGTCCAGGACACCGGGGAGCTGTTTTTT.

The CDR3 DNA reads as TGTGCCAGTAGCATTGACAGGGGTGAGCAGTTCTTC. Residues: CASSIDRGEQFF. The chain uses TRBV19 and TRBJ2-1; 8 nucleotides match TRBD1. The CDR3 length is 12 residues. V was clipped by 6 bases and J by 9 bases; unmatched bases: 4. The germline CDR1 and CDR2 sequences are LNHDA and SQIVND (reference sequence).

J is TRBJ1-5 and V is TRBV7-9; D not resolved. Germline V gives CDR1 SEHNR, CDR2 FQNEAQ (reference sequence). The V end was cut by 1 base, the J end by 1 base, with 5 bases between. This CDR3 is built from 14 residues. Here the CDR3 DNA reads TGTGCCAGCAGCTTAGGGGAGAGCAATCAGCCCCAGCATTTT. It specifies CASSLGESNQPQHF.

The chain joins TRBV15 to TRBJ2-1; 8 bases are a match to TRBD1. Germline V gene sequence: CDR1 LNHNV, CDR2 YYDKDF (reference sequence). The CDR3 covers 16 residues. V lost 3 bases, J lost 2 bases, and 6 bases stayed unmatched. The CDR3 protein is CATSRSRQGPYNEQFF. CDR3 nucleotide sequence: TGTGCCACCAGCAGGTCCCGACAGGGGCCCTACAATGAGCAGTTCTTC.

The table lists this clone with a few counts. The gene calls are TRBV6-5 and TRBJ2-5; D might be TRBD2 (6 bases). V lost 2 bases and J 5 bases, leaving 12 bases between the germline ends. The CDR3 runs to 14 residues. Looked up from germline, CDR1 is MNHEY and CDR2 is SVGAGI. The CDR3 nucleotides read TGTGCCAGCAGTTACGGGCGGGATGTGGAGACCCAGTACTTC. Protein product: CASSYGRDVETQYF.